What follows are 21 T cell receptor beta chains derived from one specimen sequenced in a study of shared clonotypes between healthy human individuals. Clones were read by immunoSEQ multiplex PCR, and TCRdb kept only the in-frame ones, dropping some. The sample lists hundreds of thousands of clones; 95% to 98% were seen once. Terminally differentiated effector memory CD45RA+ cells were left out of the naive CD8 fraction, which was CD45RO-negative and positively selected for CCR7. Specimen: naive CD8+ T cells sorted from blood. These receptor sequences come from a man aged 25-40 years in good health.

The J gene is TRBJ2-1, the V gene TRBV18, with 7 bases aligning to TRBD1. The CDR3 has 16 residues. The germline CDR1 and CDR2 sequences are KGHSH and LQKENI. V gave up 0 bases and J gave up 9 bases; unmatched junction bases: 11. The CDR3 protein is CASSPPTRQGGGEQFF. In DNA, the CDR3 is TGTGCCAGCTCACCACCGACGCGACAGGGTGGCGGTGAGCAGTTCTTC.

The chain employs TRBV28 and TRBJ2-7; 8 bases align to TRBD1. CDR3 length: 12 residues. Germline V gives CDR1 MDHEN, CDR2 SYDVKM. J lost 3 bases, V lost 9 bases, and 4 bases had no gene match. In nucleotides, the CDR3 is TGTGCCAGTGGAGACAGGGGCTACGAGCAGTACTTC. It specifies CASGDRGYEQYF.

The V and J genes are TRBV7-6 and TRBJ2-2, with 14 bases aligning to TRBD2. The CDR3 extends over 16 amino acids. Germline loops: CDR1 SGHVS, CDR2 FNYEAQ. With 5 bases clipped from V and 6 bases from J, the junction kept 5 bases outside the gene matches. CDR3 region: CASSGPGLAGAGELFF. In DNA form, the CDR3 reads TGTGCCAGCAGCGGGCCGGGACTAGCGGGAGCCGGGGAGCTGTTTTTT.

This sequence joins TRBV29-1 and TRBJ1-2; 7 nucleotides match TRBD1. Germline values: CDR1 SQVTM, CDR2 ANQGSEA. The CDR3 sequence is 15 residues long. V shed 4 bases and J 5 bases; nucleotides not matched to a gene: 13. In DNA, the CDR3 is TGCAGCGTTGGAGATGCGACAGGGTGGCCTTATGGCTACACCTTC. It yields the protein CSVGDATGWPYGYTF.

The rearrangement links TRBV7-6 to TRBJ2-1, with 13 bases identical to TRBD2. Germline CDR1 SGHVS, CDR2 FNYEAQ. Trimming at V came to 1 base and at J to 7 bases, leaving 7 bases not matched to a gene. The CDR3 sequence is 17 residues long. CDR3 nucleotides: TGTGCCAGCAGCTTAGGGCCGGGACTAGCGGGAACGAATGAGCAGTTCTTC. This sequence encodes CASSLGPGLAGTNEQFF.

This chain links TRBV30 with TRBJ2-7; D possibly corresponds to TRBD2 (5 bases). The germline V gene has CDR1 GTSNPN and CDR2 SVGIG (reference sequence). Trimming took off 5 bases at V and 2 bases at J, with 7 bases between the two ends. The CDR3 sequence is 11 residues long. CDR3 sequence reads: CAWGSTYEQYF. CDR3 coding DNA: TGTGCCTGGGGGAGCACCTACGAGCAGTACTTC.

The chain recombines TRBV29-1 with TRBJ2-7; D is possibly TRBD1 or TRBD2 (5 bases each). The CDR3 is 15 residues long. Trimming removed 4 bases at V and 1 base at J, with 17 bases between. CDR1 is SQVTM, CDR2 ANQGSEA, per germline. The CDR3 sequence is CSVVLVGDPSYEQYF. The CDR3 DNA follows: TGCAGCGTTGTTCTCGTTGGGGACCCATCCTACGAGCAGTACTTC.

V usage is TRBV5-1 and J usage is TRBJ2-2; 9 nucleotides line up with TRBD2. Germline V gene sequence: CDR1 SGHRS, CDR2 YFSETQ. This CDR3 region has 22 residues. The junction had 29 bases not matched to a gene; V was cut back by 6 bases and J by 5 bases. The CDR3 DNA follows: TGCGCCAGCAAGCTGGCCGTACGGGATTCGGCCCGGGCTAGCGGGAAAACCGGGGAGCTGTTTTTT. Its protein product is CASKLAVRDSARASGKTGELFF. Looking up the rest from reference TRBV5-1 and TRBJ2-2 gives the full variable domain: KAGVTQTPRYLIKTRGQQVTLSCSPISGHRSVSWYQQTPGQGLQFLFEYFSETQRNKGNFPGRFSGRQFSNSRSEMNVSTLELGDSALYLCASKLAVRDSARASGKTGELFFGEGSRLTVL.

The chain combines TRBV7-8 with TRBJ2-7; no firm D call. This CDR3 has 12 residues. The ends were cut back, 2 bases at V and 5 bases at J, with 7 bases in the middle. CDR1 is SGHVS and CDR2 is FQNEAQ in the germline V gene. CDR3 loop: CASSLNFDEQYF. CDR3 DNA: TGTGCCAGCAGCTTAAATTTCGACGAGCAGTACTTC.

The J gene is TRBJ2-5, the V gene TRBV7-6; perhaps TRBD2 as D (6 bases). The V end lost 5 bases, the J end lost 2 bases, and 12 bases lay between the germline ends. This CDR3 has 14 residues. The germline V gene encodes CDR1 SGHVS and CDR2 FNYEAQ. CDR3 in amino acids: CASSRRLGQETQYF. The CDR3 DNA reads as TGTGCCAGCAGCCGACGACTAGGACAAGAGACCCAGTACTTC.

Written as DNA, the CDR3 is TGTGCCAGCAGTCAAACCGGGACAGGGGGAGTCGCAGATACGCAGTATTTT. Translation: CASSQTGTGGVADTQYF. The chain is built from TRBV28 and TRBJ2-3; TRBD1 agrees at 11 bases. Trimming cost V 5 bases and J 4 bases; bases outside gene matches: 11. CDR1 MDHEN and CDR2 SYDVKM come from the germline V gene. This CDR3 is built from 17 residues.

In DNA form, the CDR3 reads TGTGCCACCCAGAAGTACAATGAGCAGTTCTTC. It is translated as CATQKYNEQFF. This rearrangement joins TRBV27 to TRBJ2-1; D gene ambiguous. The CDR3 runs to 11 residues. The V end lost 10 bases, the J end lost 4 bases, and 8 bases lay between the germline ends. CDR1 is MNHEY, CDR2 SMNVEV, per germline (reference sequence).

The chain links TRBV2 to TRBJ2-5; 10 bases match TRBD2. Germline loops: CDR1 SNHLY, CDR2 FYNNEI. V was pared by 10 bases and J by 5 bases, with 7 bases of the junction left unmatched. The CDR3 runs 13 residues. The CDR3 sequence: CATLAGVGETQYF. CDR3 nucleotide sequence: TGTGCCACCCTAGCGGGAGTGGGGGAGACCCAGTACTTC.

The chain joins TRBV7-8 to TRBJ2-1; the match to TRBD1 covers 7 bases. Germline V gene data show CDR1 as SGHVS and CDR2 as FQNEAQ. The CDR3 consists of 14 residues. The V segment lost 7 bases and the J segment 5 bases; nucleotides outside the gene matches: 8. The CDR3 protein is CASNSGDSNNEQFF. The CDR3 DNA follows: TGTGCCAGCAACAGTGGGGACAGTAACAATGAGCAGTTCTTC.

This sequence joins TRBV13 and TRBJ2-3; D is tentatively TRBD1 or TRBD2 (7 bases each). Germline V gene data show CDR1 as PRHDT and CDR2 as FYEKMQ (reference sequence). This CDR3 has 18 residues. The V end was cut by 5 bases, the J end by 4 bases, with 25 bases between. Here the CDR3 DNA reads TGTGCCAGCAGCCGGGGAGGGGTGATGACAGGGCCCGCAGATACGCAGTATTTT. Its protein is CASSRGGVMTGPADTQYF.

This sequence joins TRBV28 and TRBJ1-5; 8 positions agree with TRBD1. This CDR3 has 15 residues. The germline CDR1 and CDR2 sequences are MDHEN and SYDVKM. After removal of 5 bases from V and 4 bases from J, the junction contained 7 bases not matched to a gene. Here the CDR3 DNA reads TGTGCCAGCAGTCCCGGGACAGGTCCAAATCAGCCCCAGCATTTT. Its translation is CASSPGTGPNQPQHF. The variable domain in full, with the rest retrieved from reference TRBV28 and TRBJ1-5, is DVKVTQSSRYLVKRTGEKVFLECVQDMDHENMFWYRQDPGLGLRLIYFSYDVKMKEKGDIPEGYSVSREKKERFSLILESASTNQTSMYLCASSPGTGPNQPQHFGDGTRLSIL.

The V call is TRBV6-6, the J call TRBJ2-1; tentative D call: TRBD2 (5 bases). Germline V CDR1 and CDR2: MNHNY, SVGAGI (reference sequence). The V and J ends lost 5 bases and 6 bases respectively, with 14 bases between them. There are 14 residues in the CDR3. Here the CDR3 DNA reads TGTGCCAGCAGTGATGAGCCTAGCTCCAATGAGCAGTTCTTC. This gives the protein CASSDEPSSNEQFF.

The chain carries TRBV7-2 and TRBJ2-1, with 14 bases that match TRBD2. V was clipped by 2 bases and J by 8 bases; unmatched bases: 8. Per the germline V gene, CDR1 is SGHTA and CDR2 is FQGNSA. The length of the CDR3 is 17 residues. CDR3 nucleotides: TGTGCCAGCAGCTTAAGGGGACCGGGACTAGCGGGAGATGAGCAGTTCTTC. It translates to CASSLRGPGLAGDEQFF.

The V and J genes are TRBV5-4 and TRBJ1-1, with D possibly being TRBD1 (6 bases). The germline CDR1 and CDR2 sequences are SGHNT and YYREEE (reference sequence). The V and J ends lost 5 bases and 10 bases respectively, with 15 bases between them. This CDR3 region has 12 residues. The CDR3 loop reads CASSFDVDRAFF. CDR3 bases: TGTGCCAGCAGTTTCGACGTGGACAGAGCTTTCTTT.

The chain carries TRBV28 and TRBJ1-3, with unresolved D. Trimming removed 3 bases at V and 0 bases at J, with 12 bases between. This CDR3 contains 16 residues. Germline CDR1 reads MDHEN; CDR2 reads SYDVKM. CDR3 protein: CASSFPPLSSGNTIYF. CDR3 bases: TGTGCCAGCAGTTTCCCACCTTTGTCCTCTGGAAACACCATATATTTT.

V gene TRBV6-1 combines with J gene TRBJ2-7; 7 bases fit TRBD1. Germline CDR1 is MNHNS and CDR2 is SASEGT. With 3 bases clipped from V and 6 bases from J, the junction kept 5 bases outside the gene matches. This CDR3 has 13 residues. The CDR3 DNA follows: TGTGCCAGCAGTGAGTACAGGGGTGGCGAGCAGTACTTC. Translation: CASSEYRGGEQYF.